This T cell receptor beta chain is from a study of cytomegalovirus exposure and HLA in healthy donors. Points from the study as a whole: Further analysis, carried out later, found HLA-associated TCR beta chains more clonally expanded than equally common other chains.

This clone was detected a few times. Its antigen is unidentified. The V end was cut by 0 bases, the J end by 5 bases, with 5 bases between. CDR1 is SGHRS and CDR2 is YFSETQ in the germline V gene. CDR3 length equals 13 residues. Both 60 Vbeta primers and 13 Jbeta primers went into the PCR. Only in-frame clones appear in the TCRdb table, and some are missing; sequencing was by immunoSEQ multiplex PCR. This repertoire shows 150,000 or so clones, around three quarters found once; its top ten account for around 1%. Sequenced: PBMCs. The sequence derives from a woman between 40 and 55 years old in good health and CMV-seronegative. This chain joins TRBV5-1 and TRBJ2-2; no definite D call. The CDR3 region has the DNA TGCGCCAGCAGCTTGGATCCTACCGGGGAGCTGTTTTTT. As protein: CASSLDPTGELFF.